This TCR beta chain was profiled in a study of cytomegalovirus exposure and HLA in healthy donors. The PCR used 60 Vbeta and 13 Jbeta primers. Clones were read by immunoSEQ multiplex PCR, and TCRdb kept only the in-frame ones, dropping some. Among 85,000 to 95,000 clones, 63% were seen once, and the ten largest hold around 6.3%. Sequencing was done on a sample of PBMCs. The clonotype originates from a woman aged 30 to 39 in good health and CMV-seronegative.

Here the CDR3 reads CASYGGAGANVLTF. Written as DNA, the CDR3 is TGTGCCAGCTACGGGGGGGCTGGGGCCAACGTCCTGACTTTC. This rearrangement joins TRBV18 to TRBJ2-6; 8 bases are shared with TRBD2. From germline, CDR1 is KGHSH and CDR2 LQKENI. The CDR3 has 14 residues. V shed 7 bases, J shed 2 bases, and the junction held 1 base outside the gene matches. Full variable domain (rest looked up from reference TRBV18 and TRBJ2-6): NAGVMQNPRHLVRRRGQEARLRCSPMKGHSHVYWYRQLPEEGLKFMVYLQKENIIDESGMPKERFSAEFPKEGPSILRIQQVVRGDSAAYFCASYGGAGANVLTFGAGSRLTVL.